This TCR beta chain was profiled in a study of vaccination effects on CD4 cells after COVID-19. In the study overall: Participants each got two BNT162b2 or mRNA-1273 vaccine doses. Study-level points and caveats: Convalescent patients were scarce, and early post-infection timepoints were absent.

CDR1 and CDR2 from the germline V gene are LGHDT and YNNKEL (reference sequence). V was shortened by 1 base and J by 15 bases, with 16 bases between the two germline ends. This CDR3 is built from 13 residues. Expansion with viral peptide pools was applied to antigen-specific CD4+ T cells by the ViraFEST assay prior to sequencing. Cultured cells yielded isolated CD4+ T cells after 10 days. Negative nucleocapsid antibody tests before and after vaccination confirmed no previous SARS-CoV-2 infection. On both days 3 and 7, half of the culture medium was replaced with IL-2 medium. Assay used: immunoSEQ multiplex PCR; TCRdb lists only in-frame clones, some missing. This table has tens of thousands of clones, around 71% appearing once. Only a few counts were recorded for this clone. What it recognizes is unknown.

This clonotype originated in a human donor who received a COVID-19 vaccine. The gene calls are TRBV3-1 (or the pseudogene TRBV3-2) and TRBJ2-1; maybe TRBD1 (6 bases). The source was CD4+ T cells from PBMCs cultured with HCoV-OC43 spike peptides, collected before COVID-19 vaccination. Subset in this sample: HCoV-OC43 spike overlapping peptide pool stimulation. The CDR3 reads CASSQAVTGSLFF. Here the CDR3 DNA reads TGTGCCAGCAGCCAAGCCGTGACAGGAAGCCTGTTCTTC.